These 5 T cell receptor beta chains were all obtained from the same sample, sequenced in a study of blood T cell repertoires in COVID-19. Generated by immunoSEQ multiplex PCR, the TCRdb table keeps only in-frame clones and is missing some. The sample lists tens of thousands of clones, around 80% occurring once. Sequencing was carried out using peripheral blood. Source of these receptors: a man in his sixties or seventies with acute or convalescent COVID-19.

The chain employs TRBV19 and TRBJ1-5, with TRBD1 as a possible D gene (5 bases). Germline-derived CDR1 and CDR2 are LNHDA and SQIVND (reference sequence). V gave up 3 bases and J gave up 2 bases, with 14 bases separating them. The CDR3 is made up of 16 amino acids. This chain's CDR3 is CASSIPGGVGNQPQHF. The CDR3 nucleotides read TGTGCCAGTAGTATTCCGGGGGGTGTCGGCAATCAGCCCCAGCATTTT.

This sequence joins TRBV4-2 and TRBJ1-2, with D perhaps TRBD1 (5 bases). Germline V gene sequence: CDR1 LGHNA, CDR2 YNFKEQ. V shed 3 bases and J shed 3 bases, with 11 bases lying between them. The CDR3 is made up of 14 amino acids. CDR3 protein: CASSHPTAHYGYTF. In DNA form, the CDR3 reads TGTGCCAGCAGCCATCCGACAGCACACTATGGCTACACCTTC.

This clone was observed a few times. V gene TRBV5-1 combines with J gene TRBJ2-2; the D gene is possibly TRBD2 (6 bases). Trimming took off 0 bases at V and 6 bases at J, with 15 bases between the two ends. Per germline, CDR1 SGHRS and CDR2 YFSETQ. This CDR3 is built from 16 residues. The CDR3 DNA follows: TGCGCCAGCAGCTTGGCAGGGACTTCCGCCTCCGGGGAGCTGTTTTTT. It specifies CASSLAGTSASGELFF.

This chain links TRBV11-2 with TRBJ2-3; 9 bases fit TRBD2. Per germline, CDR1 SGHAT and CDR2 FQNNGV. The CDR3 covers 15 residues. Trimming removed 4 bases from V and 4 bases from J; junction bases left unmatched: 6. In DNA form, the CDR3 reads TGTGCCAGCAGCTCCCTAGCGGGGACCTCAGATACGCAGTATTTT. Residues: CASSSLAGTSDTQYF.

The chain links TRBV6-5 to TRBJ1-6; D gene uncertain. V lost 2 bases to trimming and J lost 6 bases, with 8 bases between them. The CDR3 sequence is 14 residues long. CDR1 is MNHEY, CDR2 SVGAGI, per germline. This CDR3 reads CASSYRVGNSPLHF. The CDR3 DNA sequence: TGTGCCAGCAGTTACCGAGTCGGTAATTCACCCCTCCACTTT.